This passage covers 2 T cell receptor beta chains from one sample sequenced in a study of T cells in localized non-small cell lung cancer. TCRdb's table, derived via immunoSEQ multiplex PCR, lists solely in-frame clones and lacks some. The sample consists of about 24,000 clones, more than 90% of them appearing once. Here the sequenced sample was peripheral blood, taken before any cancer treatment. Receptor source: a man between 40 and 69 years old with stage III squamous cell lung carcinoma.

The rearrangement uses TRBV4-1 and TRBJ1-3; D might be TRBD1 (6 bases). The CDR3 is 16 amino acids. Trimming pared 0 bases from V and 4 bases from J, leaving 13 bases between. CDR1 and CDR2 from the germline V gene are MGHRA and YSYEKL. In nucleotides, the CDR3 is TGCGCCAGCAGCCAAGACTGGGGGGCGCAGGGAAACACCATATATTTT. Its translation is CASSQDWGAQGNTIYF.

The chain joins TRBV30 to TRBJ2-6; no clear D. V shed 4 bases and J shed 0 bases, with 13 bases lying between them. The CDR3 covers 16 residues. Germline V gives CDR1 GTSNPN, CDR2 SVGIG (reference sequence). CDR3 region: CAWIGPRGSGANVLTF. The CDR3 DNA reads as TGTGCCTGGATCGGTCCTCGCGGCTCTGGGGCCAACGTCCTGACTTTC.